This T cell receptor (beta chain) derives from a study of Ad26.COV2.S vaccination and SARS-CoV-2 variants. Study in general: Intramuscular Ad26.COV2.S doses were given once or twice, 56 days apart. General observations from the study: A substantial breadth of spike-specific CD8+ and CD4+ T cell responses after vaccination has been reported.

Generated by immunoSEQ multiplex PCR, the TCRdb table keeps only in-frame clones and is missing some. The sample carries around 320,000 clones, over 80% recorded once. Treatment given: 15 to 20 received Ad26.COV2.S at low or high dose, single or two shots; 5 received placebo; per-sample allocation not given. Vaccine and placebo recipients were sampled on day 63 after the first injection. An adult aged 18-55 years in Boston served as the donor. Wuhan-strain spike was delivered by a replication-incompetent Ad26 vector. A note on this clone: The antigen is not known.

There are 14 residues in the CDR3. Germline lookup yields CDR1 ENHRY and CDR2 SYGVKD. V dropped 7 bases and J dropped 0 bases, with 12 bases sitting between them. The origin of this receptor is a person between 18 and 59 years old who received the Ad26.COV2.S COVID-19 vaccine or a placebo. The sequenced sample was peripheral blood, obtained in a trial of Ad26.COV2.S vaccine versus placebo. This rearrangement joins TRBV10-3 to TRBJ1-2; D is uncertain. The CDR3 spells CAITEAPANYGYTF. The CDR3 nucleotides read TGTGCCATCACAGAGGCGCCCGCTAACTATGGCTACACCTTC.